The present entry profiles one T cell receptor beta chain with its context. The CDR3 sequence is 15 residues long. CDR1 and CDR2 from the germline V gene are SGDLS and YYNGEE. With 0 bases removed from V and 2 bases from J, the gap between germline ends came to 12 bases. This sample was included in a study of blood T cell repertoires in COVID-19. As for the study in general: COVID-19 samples collected from the United States, Italy and Spain covered acute and convalescent phases. In each case, the material was cDNA or gDNA derived from T cells, B-cell-depleted T cells, or PBMCs.

Per the original data handling: The assay estimated nucleated cells by amplifying reference gene primers. Clones were read by immunoSEQ multiplex PCR, and TCRdb kept only the in-frame ones, dropping some. V and J calls and clone size are given by that table; D and trimming were obtained from the DNA. This table has around 250,000 clones, 82% appearing once. The chain joins TRBV9 to TRBJ2-7, with D hard to call. The specimen was peripheral blood. The TCR sequence derives from a woman between 18 and 29 years old with acute or convalescent COVID-19. As DNA, the CDR3 is TGTGCCAGCAGCGTAGGTGGGTCTAGTGCCTACGAGCAGTACTTC. This codes for CASSVGGSSAYEQYF.